This T cell receptor (beta chain) was sequenced for a study of CD8 T cells in ankylosing spondylitis. CDR3 length: 14 residues. Per the germline V gene, CDR1 is SGHAT and CDR2 is FQNNGV. The trim removed 5 bases at V and 3 bases at J, leaving 6 bases unmatched. TCRdb analysed the 5' RACE reads with MiXCR anew, one entry per CDR3 protein. The sample has hundreds of thousands of distinct CDR3 sequences, around 19% seen once. This clonotype was counted a few times. The sample consisted of blood, either unsorted or a sorted T cell fraction (not recorded which). This clonotype was sampled from a male donor with ankylosing spondylitis or in good health (not recorded which). V and J are TRBV11-2 and TRBJ2-5; the match to TRBD1 covers 7 bases. CDR3 residues: CASSRDRVKETQYF. As DNA, the CDR3 is TGTGCCAGCAGCCGAGACAGGGTTAAAGAGACCCAGTACTTC.